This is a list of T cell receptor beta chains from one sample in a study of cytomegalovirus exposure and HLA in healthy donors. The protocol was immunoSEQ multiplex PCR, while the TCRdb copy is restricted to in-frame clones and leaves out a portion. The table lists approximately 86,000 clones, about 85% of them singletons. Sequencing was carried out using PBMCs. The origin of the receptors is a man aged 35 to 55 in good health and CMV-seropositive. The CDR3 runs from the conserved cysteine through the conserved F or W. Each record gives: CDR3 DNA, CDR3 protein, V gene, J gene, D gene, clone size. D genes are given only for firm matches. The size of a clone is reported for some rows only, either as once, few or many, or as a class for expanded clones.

DNA: TGTGCCAGCAGCTTAACCCTCCTAGCGGGGGGGCAAGATACGCAGTATTTT
CDR3: CASSLTLLAGGQDTQYF
V: TRBV11-2
J: TRBJ2-3
D: TRBD2
size: NA

DNA: TGTGCCAGCAGCTTAGGGACAGGGATTACTAGCACAGATACGCAGTATTTT
CDR3: CASSLGTGITSTDTQYF
V: TRBV7-9
J: TRBJ2-3
D: TRBD1
size: NA

DNA: TGTGCTAGTGGTTTGGGTCAGACAAGTTTCCAAGAGACCCAGTACTTC
CDR3: CASGLGQTSFQETQYF
V: TRBV12-5
J: TRBJ2-5
D: NA
size: few

DNA: TGCGCCAGCAGCCAAGACCCCCAGGGTAGGGGCTACGAGCAGTACTTC
CDR3: CASSQDPQGRGYEQYF
V: TRBV4-1
J: TRBJ2-7
D: NA
size: NA

DNA: TGTGCCAGCAGTACCCTGCGGGGGAGAAACAATGAGCAGTTCTTC
CDR3: CASSTLRGRNNEQFF
V: TRBV27
J: TRBJ2-1
D: TRBD2
size: NA

DNA: TGTGCCAGCAGCTTAGGACAGTGGGACACTGAAGCTTTCTTT
CDR3: CASSLGQWDTEAFF
V: TRBV11-3
J: TRBJ1-1
D: NA
size: NA

DNA: TGTGCCAGCAGCGCTAGCAGCGCGAACACCGGGGAGCTGTTTTTT
CDR3: CASSASSANTGELFF
V: TRBV5-4
J: TRBJ2-2
D: NA
size: NA

DNA: TGCGCCAGCGGGACCGGGACTAGCGGTAACTATGAGCAGTTCTTC
CDR3: CASGTGTSGNYEQFF
V: TRBV5-1
J: TRBJ2-1
D: TRBD2
size: NA

DNA: TGTGCCAGCAGCTTAGGGGGGGCGGAGACCCAGTACTTC
CDR3: CASSLGGAETQYF
V: TRBV5-4
J: TRBJ2-5
D: NA
size: NA

DNA: TGTGCCAGCAGTCCGACAGGGGGTGGGGGGGCCAACGTCCTGACTTTC
CDR3: CASSPTGGGGANVLTF
V: TRBV27
J: TRBJ2-6
D: TRBD1
size: NA

DNA: TGTGCCAGCAGCCCTATCTCAGGGGGGAATGAAAAACTGTTTTTT
CDR3: CASSPISGGNEKLFF
V: TRBV14
J: TRBJ1-4
D: TRBD1
size: once

DNA: TGTGCCAGCAGACTACAGGGCCCAAACACCATATATTTT
CDR3: CASRLQGPNTIYF
V: TRBV6-1
J: TRBJ1-3
D: NA
size: few

DNA: TGCAGCGTAACTAGCGTTAGCACAGATACGCAGTATTTT
CDR3: CSVTSVSTDTQYF
V: TRBV29-1
J: TRBJ2-3
D: TRBD2
size: NA

DNA: TGTGCCAGCAGCCCCTGGGGGGGGAGCTATGGCTACACCTTC
CDR3: CASSPWGGSYGYTF
V: TRBV7-3
J: TRBJ1-2
D: NA
size: NA

DNA: TGTGCCAGCAGTCTAACCCCCTCGGGGTCAAACCCTGGAAACACCATATATTTT
CDR3: CASSLTPSGSNPGNTIYF
V: TRBV28
J: TRBJ1-3
D: NA
size: NA

DNA: TGTGCCAGCAGTGAAGCGAGGCATCAGCCCCAGCATTTT
CDR3: CASSEARHQPQHF
V: TRBV6-1
J: TRBJ1-5
D: NA
size: NA

DNA: TGTGCCAGCAGCTTCATTGGGGGCGCCGGCACAGATACGCAGTATTTT
CDR3: CASSFIGGAGTDTQYF
V: TRBV11-2
J: TRBJ2-3
D: NA
size: NA

DNA: TGTGCCAGCAGCAAAACGCCTACTGTGGATACGCAGTATTTT
CDR3: CASSKTPTVDTQYF
V: TRBV21-1
J: TRBJ2-3
D: NA
size: NA

DNA: TGTGCCAGTACCGGGAGTCATCCGGGCTACGAGCAGTACTTC
CDR3: CASTGSHPGYEQYF
V: TRBV19
J: TRBJ2-7
D: NA
size: NA

DNA: TGTGCCAGCAGTCCTACAGGTGACCAAGAGACCCAGTACTTC
CDR3: CASSPTGDQETQYF
V: TRBV7-6
J: TRBJ2-5
D: NA
size: NA

DNA: TGTGCCAGCCCAGGGCCTGCCCTAAATTCACCCCTCCACTTT
CDR3: CASPGPALNSPLHF
V: TRBV6-1
J: TRBJ1-6
D: NA
size: NA

DNA: TGTGCCAGCAGCTTAGTCCAGTACAATGAGCAGTTCTTC
CDR3: CASSLVQYNEQFF
V: TRBV7-9
J: TRBJ2-1
D: NA
size: NA

DNA: TGCAGTGCCCCAAACTACAATGAGCAGTTCTTC
CDR3: CSAPNYNEQFF
V: TRBV20-1
J: TRBJ2-1
D: NA
size: NA

DNA: TGCAGCGAACAACAGGAATTATCGAACTATGGCTACACCTTC
CDR3: CSEQQELSNYGYTF
V: TRBV29-1
J: TRBJ1-2
D: NA
size: NA